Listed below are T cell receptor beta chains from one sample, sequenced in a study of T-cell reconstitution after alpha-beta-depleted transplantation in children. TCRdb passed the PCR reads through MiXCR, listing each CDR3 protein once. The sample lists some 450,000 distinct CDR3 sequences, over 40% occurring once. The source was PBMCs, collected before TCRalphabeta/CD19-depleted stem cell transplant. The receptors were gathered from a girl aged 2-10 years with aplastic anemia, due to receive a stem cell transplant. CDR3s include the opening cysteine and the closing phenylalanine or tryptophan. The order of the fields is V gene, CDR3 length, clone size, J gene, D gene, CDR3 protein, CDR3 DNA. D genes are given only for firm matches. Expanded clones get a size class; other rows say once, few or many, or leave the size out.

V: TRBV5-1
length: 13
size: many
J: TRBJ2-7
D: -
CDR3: CASSLGTPPEQYF
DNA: TGCGCCAGCAGCTTGGGGACTCCTCCCGAGCAGTACTTC

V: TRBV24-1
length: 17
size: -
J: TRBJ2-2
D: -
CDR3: CATSDTPGACGTGELFF
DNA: TGTGCCACCAGTGACACACCTGGGGCTTGCGGCACCGGGGAGCTGTTTTTT

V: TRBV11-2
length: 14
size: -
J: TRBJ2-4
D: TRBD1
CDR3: CASSRDRGKNIQYF
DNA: TGTGCCAGCAGCAGGGACAGGGGTAAAAACATTCAGTACTTC

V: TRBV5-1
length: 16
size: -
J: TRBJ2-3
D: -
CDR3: CASSLGGADLTDTQYF
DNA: TGCGCCAGCAGCTTGGGGGGAGCGGACCTCACAGATACGCAGTATTTT

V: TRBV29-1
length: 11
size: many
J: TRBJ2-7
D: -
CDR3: CSVLDYYEQYF
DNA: TGCAGCGTTCTTGACTACTACGAGCAGTACTTC

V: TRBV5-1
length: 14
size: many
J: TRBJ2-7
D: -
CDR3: CASSLAQGGYEQYF
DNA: TGCGCCAGCAGCTTGGCGCAGGGCGGGTACGAGCAGTACTTC

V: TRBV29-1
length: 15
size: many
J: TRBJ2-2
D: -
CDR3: CSVLGAGEKTGELFF
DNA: TGCAGCGTTTTAGGGGCAGGGGAGAAAACCGGGGAGCTGTTTTTT

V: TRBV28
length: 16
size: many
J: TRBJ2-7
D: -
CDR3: CASSNDPPGGSQEQYF
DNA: TGTGCCAGCAGTAACGATCCGCCAGGGGGGAGTCAGGAGCAGTACTTC

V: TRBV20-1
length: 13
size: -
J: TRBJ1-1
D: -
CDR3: CSATRGARTEAFF
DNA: TGCAGTGCTACTCGGGGGGCCAGGACTGAAGCTTTCTTT

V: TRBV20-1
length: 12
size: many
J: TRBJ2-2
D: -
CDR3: CSARTDTGELFF
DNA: TGCAGTGCTAGAACAGACACCGGGGAGCTGTTTTTT

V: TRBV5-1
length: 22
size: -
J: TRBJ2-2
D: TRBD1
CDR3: CASSWVSSGTGRRQAVPGELFF
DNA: TGCGCCAGCAGCTGGGTGAGCTCCGGGACAGGGAGAAGGCAGGCGGTTCCCGGGGAGCTGTTTTTT

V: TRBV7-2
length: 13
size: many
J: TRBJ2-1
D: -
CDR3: CASARRLPNEQFF
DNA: TGTGCCAGCGCCCGTCGGCTCCCCAATGAGCAGTTCTTC

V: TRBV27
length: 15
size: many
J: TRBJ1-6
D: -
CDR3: CASSLYGGYNSPLHF
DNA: TGTGCCAGCAGTTTATACGGGGGATATAATTCACCCCTCCACTTT

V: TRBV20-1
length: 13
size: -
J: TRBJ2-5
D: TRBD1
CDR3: CSALGTGQETQYF
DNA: TGCAGTGCTTTGGGGACAGGACAAGAGACCCAGTACTTC

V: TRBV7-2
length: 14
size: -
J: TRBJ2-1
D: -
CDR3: CASTQTRDYNEQFF
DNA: TGTGCCAGTACCCAAACGAGGGACTACAATGAGCAGTTCTTC

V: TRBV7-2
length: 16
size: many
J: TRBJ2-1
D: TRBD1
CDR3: CASSLLGTVSYNEQFF
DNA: TGTGCCAGCAGCTTACTCGGGACAGTCTCCTACAATGAGCAGTTCTTC

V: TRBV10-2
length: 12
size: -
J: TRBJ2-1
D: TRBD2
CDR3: CASTGTNNEQFF
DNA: TGCGCCAGCACTGGGACTAACAATGAGCAGTTCTTC

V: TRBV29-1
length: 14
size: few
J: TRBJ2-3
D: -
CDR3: CSVEEQGSGDTQYF
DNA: TGCAGCGTTGAAGAACAGGGATCGGGAGATACGCAGTATTTT

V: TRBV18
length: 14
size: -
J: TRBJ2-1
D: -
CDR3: CASSPRDFFNEQFF
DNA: TGTGCCAGCTCACCCCGGGACTTCTTCAATGAGCAGTTCTTC

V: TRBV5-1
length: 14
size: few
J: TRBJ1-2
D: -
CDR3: CASSLSAGAGGYTF
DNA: TGCGCCAGCAGCTTGTCGGCGGGCGCCGGTGGCTACACCTTC

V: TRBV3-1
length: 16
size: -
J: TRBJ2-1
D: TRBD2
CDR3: CASRRTRTSGSAEQFF
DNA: TGTGCCAGCAGGCGGACTCGGACTAGCGGGAGTGCTGAGCAGTTCTTC

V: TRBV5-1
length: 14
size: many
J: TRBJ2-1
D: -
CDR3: CASSLVVSYNEQFF
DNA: TGCGCCAGCAGCTTGGTAGTCTCCTACAATGAGCAGTTCTTC

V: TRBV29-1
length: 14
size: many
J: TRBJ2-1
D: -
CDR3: CSVGAEVTYNEQFF
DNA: TGCAGCGTCGGAGCGGAGGTTACTTACAATGAGCAGTTCTTC

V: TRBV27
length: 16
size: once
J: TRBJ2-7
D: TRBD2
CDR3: CASSLETGTSGYEQYF
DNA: TGTGCCAGCAGTTTGGAAACCGGGACTAGCGGCTACGAGCAGTACTTC

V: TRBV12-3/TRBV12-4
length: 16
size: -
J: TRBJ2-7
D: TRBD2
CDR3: CASSRLVAGGPYEQYF
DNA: TGTGCCAGCAGTCGCCTGGTAGCGGGAGGCCCCTACGAGCAGTACTTC

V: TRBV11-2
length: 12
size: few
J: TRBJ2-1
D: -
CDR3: CASSLGLGEQFF
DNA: TGTGCCAGCAGCTTAGGCCTAGGAGAGCAGTTCTTC

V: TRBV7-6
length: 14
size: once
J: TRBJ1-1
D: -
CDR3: CASSPRGASTEAFF
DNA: TGTGCCAGCAGCCCACGTGGGGCCTCCACTGAAGCTTTCTTT

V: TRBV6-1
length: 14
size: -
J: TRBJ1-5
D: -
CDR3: CASSVAEINQPQHF
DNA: TGTGCCAGCAGTGTAGCGGAAATCAATCAGCCCCAGCATTTT

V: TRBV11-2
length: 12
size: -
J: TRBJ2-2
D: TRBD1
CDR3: CASSFGQGGLFF
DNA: TGTGCCAGCAGCTTTGGACAGGGAGGGCTGTTTTTT

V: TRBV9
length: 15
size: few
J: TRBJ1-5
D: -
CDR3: CASSVGSAWNQPQHF
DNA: TGTGCCAGCAGCGTAGGCTCAGCCTGGAATCAGCCCCAGCATTTT

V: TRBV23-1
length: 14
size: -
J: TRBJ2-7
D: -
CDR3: CASSQRGFGYEQYF
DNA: TGCGCCAGCAGTCAGCGTGGATTCGGCTACGAGCAGTACTTC

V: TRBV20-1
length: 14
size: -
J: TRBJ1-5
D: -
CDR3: CSAASGASNQPQHF
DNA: TGCAGTGCAGCCTCGGGGGCTAGCAATCAGCCCCAGCATTTT

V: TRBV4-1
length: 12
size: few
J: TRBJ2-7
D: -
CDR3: CASSQVPTEQYF
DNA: TGCGCCAGCAGCCAAGTCCCCACCGAGCAGTACTTC

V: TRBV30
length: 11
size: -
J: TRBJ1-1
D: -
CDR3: CAWSVGLEAFF
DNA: TGTGCCTGGAGTGTTGGGCTTGAAGCTTTCTTT

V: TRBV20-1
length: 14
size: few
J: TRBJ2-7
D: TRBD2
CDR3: CSARGGDLGDEQYF
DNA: TGCAGTGCTAGGGGAGGGGACCTGGGCGACGAGCAGTACTTC

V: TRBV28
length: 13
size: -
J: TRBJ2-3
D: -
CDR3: CASRPPPGDTQYF
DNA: TGTGCCAGCAGACCCCCGCCCGGGGATACGCAGTATTTT

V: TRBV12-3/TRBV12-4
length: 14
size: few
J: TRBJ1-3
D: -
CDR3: CASTTVVSGNTIYF
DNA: TGTGCCAGCACCACAGTGGTCTCTGGAAACACCATATATTTT

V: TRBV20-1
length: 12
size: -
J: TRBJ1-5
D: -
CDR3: CSALNSNQPQHF
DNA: TGCAGTGCTTTGAATAGCAATCAGCCCCAGCATTTT

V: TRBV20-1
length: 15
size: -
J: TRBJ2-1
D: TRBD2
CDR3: CSATRLAGSYNEQFF
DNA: TGCAGTGCTACCCGACTAGCGGGGTCCTACAATGAGCAGTTCTTC

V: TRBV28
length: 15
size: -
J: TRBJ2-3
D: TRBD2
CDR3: CASSFMREGRDTQYF
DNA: TGTGCCAGCAGTTTCATGCGGGAGGGTAGGGATACGCAGTATTTT

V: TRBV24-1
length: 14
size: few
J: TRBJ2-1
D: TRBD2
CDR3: CATSRAGVLDEQFF
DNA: TGTGCCACCAGTCGAGCGGGGGTGTTGGATGAGCAGTTCTTC

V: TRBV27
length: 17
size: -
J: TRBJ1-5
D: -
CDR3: CASSFVDGGRSNQPQHF
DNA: TGTGCCAGCAGTTTCGTCGACGGGGGCAGGAGCAATCAGCCCCAGCATTTT

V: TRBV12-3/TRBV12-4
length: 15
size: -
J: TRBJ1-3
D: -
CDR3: CASSFQGFSGNTIYF
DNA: TGTGCCAGCAGTTTTCAGGGCTTCTCTGGAAACACCATATATTTT

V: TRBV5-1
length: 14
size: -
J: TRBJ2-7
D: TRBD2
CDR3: CASSAGLAGNEQYF
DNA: TGCGCCAGCAGCGCTGGACTAGCGGGGAACGAGCAGTACTTC

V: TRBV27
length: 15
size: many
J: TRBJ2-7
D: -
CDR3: CASSRAPGGPYEQYF
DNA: TGTGCCAGCAGTCGGGCCCCAGGGGGGCCCTACGAGCAGTACTTC

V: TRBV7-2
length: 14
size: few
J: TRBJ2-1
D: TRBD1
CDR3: CASSLRQGDNEQFF
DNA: TGTGCCAGCAGCTTAAGACAGGGAGACAATGAGCAGTTCTTC

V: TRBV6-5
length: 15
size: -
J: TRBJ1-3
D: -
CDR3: CASSYSLGSGNTIYF
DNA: TGTGCCAGCAGTTACTCACTAGGCTCTGGAAACACCATATATTTT

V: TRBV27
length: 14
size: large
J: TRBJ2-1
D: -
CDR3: CASSSDRPYNEQFF
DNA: TGTGCCAGCAGTTCTGACAGACCCTACAATGAGCAGTTCTTC